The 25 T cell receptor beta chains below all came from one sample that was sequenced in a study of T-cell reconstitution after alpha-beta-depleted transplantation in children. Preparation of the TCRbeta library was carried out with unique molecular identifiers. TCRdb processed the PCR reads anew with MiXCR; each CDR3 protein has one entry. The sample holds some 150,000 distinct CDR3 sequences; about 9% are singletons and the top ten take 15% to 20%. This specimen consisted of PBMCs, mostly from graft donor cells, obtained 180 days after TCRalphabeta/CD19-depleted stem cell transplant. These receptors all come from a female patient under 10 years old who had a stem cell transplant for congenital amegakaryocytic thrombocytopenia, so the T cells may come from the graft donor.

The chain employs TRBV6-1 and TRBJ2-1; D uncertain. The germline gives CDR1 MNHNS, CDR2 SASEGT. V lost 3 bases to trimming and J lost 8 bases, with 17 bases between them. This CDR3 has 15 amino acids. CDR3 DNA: TGTGCCAGCAGTGAGGGTTGGGGATCGTGCTATGAGCAGTTCTTC. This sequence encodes CASSEGWGSCYEQFF.

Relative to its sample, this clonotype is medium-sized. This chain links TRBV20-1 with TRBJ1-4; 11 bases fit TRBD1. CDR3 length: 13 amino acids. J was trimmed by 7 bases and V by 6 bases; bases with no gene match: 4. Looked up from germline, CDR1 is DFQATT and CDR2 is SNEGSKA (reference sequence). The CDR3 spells CSAGTGGSEKLFF. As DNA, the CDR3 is TGCAGTGCCGGGACAGGGGGAAGTGAAAAACTGTTTTTT.

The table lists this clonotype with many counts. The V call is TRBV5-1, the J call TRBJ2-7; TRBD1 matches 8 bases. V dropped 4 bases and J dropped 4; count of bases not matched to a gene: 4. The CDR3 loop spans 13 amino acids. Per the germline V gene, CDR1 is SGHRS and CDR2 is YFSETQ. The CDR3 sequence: CASSHWTGYEQYF. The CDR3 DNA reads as TGCGCCAGCAGCCACTGGACAGGGTACGAGCAGTACTTC.

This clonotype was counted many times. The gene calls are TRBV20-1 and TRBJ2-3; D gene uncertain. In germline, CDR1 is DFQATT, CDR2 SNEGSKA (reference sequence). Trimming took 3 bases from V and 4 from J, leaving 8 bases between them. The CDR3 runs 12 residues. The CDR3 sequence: CSASRPPDTQYF. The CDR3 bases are TGCAGTGCTAGTCGCCCCCCAGATACGCAGTATTTT.

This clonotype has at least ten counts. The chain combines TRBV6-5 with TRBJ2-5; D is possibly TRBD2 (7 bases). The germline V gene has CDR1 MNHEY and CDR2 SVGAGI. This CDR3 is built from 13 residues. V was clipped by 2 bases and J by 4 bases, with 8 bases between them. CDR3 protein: CASSYRGGETQYF. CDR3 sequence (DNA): TGTGCCAGCAGTTACAGGGGGGGAGAGACCCAGTACTTC.

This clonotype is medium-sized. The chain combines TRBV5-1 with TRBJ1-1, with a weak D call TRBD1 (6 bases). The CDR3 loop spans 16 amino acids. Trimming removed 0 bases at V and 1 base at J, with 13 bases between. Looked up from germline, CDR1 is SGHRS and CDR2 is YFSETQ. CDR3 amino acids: CASSLVGGGRNTEAFF. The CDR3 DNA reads TGCGCCAGCAGCTTGGTAGGAGGGGGACGGAACACTGAAGCTTTCTTT. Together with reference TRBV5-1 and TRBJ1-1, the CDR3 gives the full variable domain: KAGVTQTPRYLIKTRGQQVTLSCSPISGHRSVSWYQQTPGQGLQFLFEYFSETQRNKGNFPGRFSGRQFSNSRSEMNVSTLELGDSALYLCASSLVGGGRNTEAFFGQGTRLTVV.

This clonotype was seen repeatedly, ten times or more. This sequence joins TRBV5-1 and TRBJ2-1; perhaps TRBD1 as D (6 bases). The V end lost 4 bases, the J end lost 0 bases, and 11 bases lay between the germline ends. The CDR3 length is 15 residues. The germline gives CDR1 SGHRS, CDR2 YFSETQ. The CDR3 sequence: CASSHDRSSYNEQFF. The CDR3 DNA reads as TGCGCCAGCAGCCATGACAGGAGCTCCTACAATGAGCAGTTCTTC. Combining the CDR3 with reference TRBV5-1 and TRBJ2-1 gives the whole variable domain KAGVTQTPRYLIKTRGQQVTLSCSPISGHRSVSWYQQTPGQGLQFLFEYFSETQRNKGNFPGRFSGRQFSNSRSEMNVSTLELGDSALYLCASSHDRSSYNEQFFGPGTRLTVL.

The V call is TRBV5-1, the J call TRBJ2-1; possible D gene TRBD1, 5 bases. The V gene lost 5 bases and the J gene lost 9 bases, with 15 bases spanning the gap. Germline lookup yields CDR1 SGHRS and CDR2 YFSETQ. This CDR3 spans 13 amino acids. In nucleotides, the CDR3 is TGCGCCAGCAGTTTAATGACAGATCGTGAGCAGTTCTTC. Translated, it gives CASSLMTDREQFF.

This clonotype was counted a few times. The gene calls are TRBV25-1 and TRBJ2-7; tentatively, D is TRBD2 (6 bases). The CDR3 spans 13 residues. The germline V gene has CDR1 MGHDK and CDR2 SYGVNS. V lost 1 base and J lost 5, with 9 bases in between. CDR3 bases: TGTGCCAGCAGTGAATGGAGGGCAAACGAGCAGTACTTC. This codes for CASSEWRANEQYF.

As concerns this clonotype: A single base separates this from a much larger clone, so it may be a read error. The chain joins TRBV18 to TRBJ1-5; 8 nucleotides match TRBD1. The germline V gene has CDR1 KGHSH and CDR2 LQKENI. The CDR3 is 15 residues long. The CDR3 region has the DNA TGTGCCAGCTCCCTCGGACAGGGCTTAAATCAGCACCAGCATTTT. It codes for CASSLGQGLNQHQHF.

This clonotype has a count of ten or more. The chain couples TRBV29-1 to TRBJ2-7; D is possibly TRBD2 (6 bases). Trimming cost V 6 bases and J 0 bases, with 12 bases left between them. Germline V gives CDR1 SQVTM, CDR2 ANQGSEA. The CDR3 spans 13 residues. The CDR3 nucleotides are TGCAGCGTGGAGGGACGCGGCTCCTACGAGCAGTACTTC. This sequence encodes CSVEGRGSYEQYF.

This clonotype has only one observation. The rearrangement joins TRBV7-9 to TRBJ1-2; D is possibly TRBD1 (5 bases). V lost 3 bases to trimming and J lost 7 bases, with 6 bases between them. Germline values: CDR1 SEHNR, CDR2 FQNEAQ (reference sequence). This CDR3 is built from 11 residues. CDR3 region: CASSFQGGYTF. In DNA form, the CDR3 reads TGTGCCAGCAGCTTTCAGGGTGGCTACACCTTC.

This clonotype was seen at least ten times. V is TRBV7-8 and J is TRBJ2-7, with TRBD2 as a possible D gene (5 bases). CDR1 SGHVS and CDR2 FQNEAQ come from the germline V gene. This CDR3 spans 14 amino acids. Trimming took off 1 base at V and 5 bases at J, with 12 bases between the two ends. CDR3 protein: CASSLVAEGHEQYF. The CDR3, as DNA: TGTGCCAGCAGCTTAGTGGCCGAGGGCCACGAGCAGTACTTC.

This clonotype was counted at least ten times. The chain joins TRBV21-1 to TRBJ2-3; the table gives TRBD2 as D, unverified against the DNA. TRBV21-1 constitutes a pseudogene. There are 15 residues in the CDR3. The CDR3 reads CASRTSGRHIDTQYF. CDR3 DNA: TGTGCCAGCAGGACTAGCGGGAGGCATATAGATACGCAGTATTTT.

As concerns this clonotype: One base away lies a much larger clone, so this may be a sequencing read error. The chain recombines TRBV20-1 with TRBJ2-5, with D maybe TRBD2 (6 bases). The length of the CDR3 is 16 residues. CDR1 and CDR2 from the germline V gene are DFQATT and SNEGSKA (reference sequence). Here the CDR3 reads CSARRGGSGRQEAQYF. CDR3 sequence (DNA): TGCAGTGCTAGACGTGGTGGTAGCGGACGCCAAGAGGCCCAGTACTTC.

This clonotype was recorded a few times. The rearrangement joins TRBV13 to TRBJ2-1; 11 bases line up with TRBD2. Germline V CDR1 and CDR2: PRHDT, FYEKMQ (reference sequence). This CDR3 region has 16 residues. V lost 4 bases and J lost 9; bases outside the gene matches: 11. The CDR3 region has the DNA TGTGCCAGCAGCTCGACAACTAGCGGGAGAGCTGGTGAGCAGTTCTTC. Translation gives CASSSTTSGRAGEQFF.

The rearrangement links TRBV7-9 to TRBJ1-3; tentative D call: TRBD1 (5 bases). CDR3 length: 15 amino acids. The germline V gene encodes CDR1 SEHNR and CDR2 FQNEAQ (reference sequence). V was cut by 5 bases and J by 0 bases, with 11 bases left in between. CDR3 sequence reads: CASSDTGYSGNTIYF. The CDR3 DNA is TGTGCCAGCAGCGACACAGGCTACTCTGGAAACACCATATATTTT.

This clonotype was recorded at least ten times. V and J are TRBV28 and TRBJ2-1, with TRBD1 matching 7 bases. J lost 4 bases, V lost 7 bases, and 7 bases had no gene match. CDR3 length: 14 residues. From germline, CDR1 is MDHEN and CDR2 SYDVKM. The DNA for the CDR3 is TGTGCCAGCACCCCCAAGGGGGCTTACAATGAGCAGTTCTTC. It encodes CASTPKGAYNEQFF.

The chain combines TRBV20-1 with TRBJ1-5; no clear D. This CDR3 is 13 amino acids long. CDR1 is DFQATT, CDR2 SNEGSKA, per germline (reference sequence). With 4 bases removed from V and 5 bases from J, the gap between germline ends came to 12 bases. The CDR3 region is CSAKDGIYQPQHF. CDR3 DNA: TGCAGTGCTAAAGACGGGATCTATCAGCCCCAGCATTTT.

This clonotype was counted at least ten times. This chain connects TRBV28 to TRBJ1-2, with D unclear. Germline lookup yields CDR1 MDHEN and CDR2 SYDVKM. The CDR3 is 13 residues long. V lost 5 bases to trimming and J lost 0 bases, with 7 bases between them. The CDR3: CASSMIANYGYTF. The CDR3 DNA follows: TGTGCCAGCAGTATGATAGCTAACTATGGCTACACCTTC.

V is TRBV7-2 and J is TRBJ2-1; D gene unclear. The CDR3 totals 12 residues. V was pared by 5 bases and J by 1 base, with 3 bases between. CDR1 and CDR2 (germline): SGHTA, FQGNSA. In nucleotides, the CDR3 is TGTGCCAGCAGCAAGTCCTACAATGAGCAGTTCTTC. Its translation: CASSKSYNEQFF. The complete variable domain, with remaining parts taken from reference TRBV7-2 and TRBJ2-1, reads GAGVSQSPSNKVTEKGKDVELRCDPISGHTALYWYRQSLGQGLEFLIYFQGNSAPDKSGLPSDRFSAERTGGSVSTLTIQRTQQEDSAVYLCASSKSYNEQFFGPGTRLTVL.

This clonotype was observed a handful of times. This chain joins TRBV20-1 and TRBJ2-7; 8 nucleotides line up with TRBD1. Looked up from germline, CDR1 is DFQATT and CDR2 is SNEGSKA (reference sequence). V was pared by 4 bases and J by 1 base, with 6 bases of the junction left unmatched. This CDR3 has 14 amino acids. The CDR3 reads CSATTGGYSYEQYF. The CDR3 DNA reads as TGCAGTGCTACCACAGGGGGGTATTCCTACGAGCAGTACTTC.

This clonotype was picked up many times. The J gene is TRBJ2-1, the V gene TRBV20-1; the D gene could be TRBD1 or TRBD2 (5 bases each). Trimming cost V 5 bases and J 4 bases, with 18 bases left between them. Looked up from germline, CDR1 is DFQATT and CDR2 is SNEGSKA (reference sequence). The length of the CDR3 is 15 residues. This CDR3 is CSAETGTPTYNEQFF. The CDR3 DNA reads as TGCAGTGCTGAAACCGGGACCCCAACTTACAATGAGCAGTTCTTC.

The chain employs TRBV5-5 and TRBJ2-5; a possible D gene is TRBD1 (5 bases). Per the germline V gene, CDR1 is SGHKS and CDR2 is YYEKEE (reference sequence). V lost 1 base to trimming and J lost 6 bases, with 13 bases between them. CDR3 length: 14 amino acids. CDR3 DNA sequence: TGTGCCAGCAGCTTGTCAGGGATTATGAAGACCCAGTACTTC. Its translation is CASSLSGIMKTQYF.

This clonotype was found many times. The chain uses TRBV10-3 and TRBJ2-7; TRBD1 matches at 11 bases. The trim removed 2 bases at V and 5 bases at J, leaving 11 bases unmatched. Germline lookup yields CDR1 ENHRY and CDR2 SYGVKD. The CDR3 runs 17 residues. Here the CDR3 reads CAISETAGTGGNHEQYF. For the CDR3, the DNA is TGTGCCATCAGTGAGACAGCCGGGACAGGGGGGAACCACGAGCAGTACTTC.